This T cell receptor beta chain was identified during a study of blood T cell repertoires in COVID-19. The CDR3 consists of 15 residues. The ends lost 4 bases at V and 6 bases at J; junction bases unmatched: 11. Looked up from germline, CDR1 is SGHRS and CDR2 is YFSETQ. This clone was seen just once. The repertoire was sequenced with immunoSEQ multiplex PCR; TCRdb's copy has only in-frame clones and lacks some. Counted here are over 150,000 clones, approximately 88% occurring once; the ten biggest clones make up 9.1%. This receptor was identified in a woman of 80 years or more with active or convalescent COVID-19. The chain has TRBV5-1 and TRBJ2-5; 8 bases agree with TRBD1. The material sequenced was peripheral blood. Here the CDR3 reads CASSTEAQGAKTQYF. CDR3 DNA: TGCGCCAGCAGCACGGAAGCTCAGGGGGCGAAGACCCAGTACTTC.